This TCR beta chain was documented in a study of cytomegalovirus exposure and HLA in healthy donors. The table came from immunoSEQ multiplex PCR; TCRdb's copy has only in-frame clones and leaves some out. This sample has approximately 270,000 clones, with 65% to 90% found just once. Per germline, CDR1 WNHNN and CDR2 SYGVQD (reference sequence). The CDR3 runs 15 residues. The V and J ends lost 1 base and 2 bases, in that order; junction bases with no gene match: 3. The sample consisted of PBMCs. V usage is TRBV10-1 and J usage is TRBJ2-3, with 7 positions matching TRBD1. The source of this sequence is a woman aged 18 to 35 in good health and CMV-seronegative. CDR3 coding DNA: TGCGCCAGCAGTGAGTATAGGGGGCCCACAGATACGCAGTATTTT. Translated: CASSEYRGPTDTQYF.